The 16 T cell receptor beta chains below come from one sample, sequenced in a study of neurological immune-mediated disorders. In TCRdb, the 5' RACE reads were re-called with MiXCR into one record per CDR3 protein. In the table there are about 45,000 distinct CDR3 sequences, around a fifth of which are singletons. Time point here: technical triplicate 3. The source material was PBMCs. These receptors were collected from a man between 60 and 75 years old with HTLV-1-associated myelopathy (HAM/TSP).

This clonotype was seen just once. V is TRBV4-1 and J is TRBJ2-3, with TRBD2 matching over 14 bases. The CDR3 is made up of 21 amino acids. With 0 bases clipped from V and 7 bases from J, the junction kept 18 bases outside the gene matches. CDR1 MGHRA and CDR2 YSYEKL come from the germline V gene. The CDR3 DNA sequence: TGCGCCAGCAGCCAAGAACTAGGACTAGCGGGAGGCAAGAAGGGGTCTAATACGCAGTATTTT. Protein product: CASSQELGLAGGKKGSNTQYF.

The chain is built from TRBV20-1 and TRBJ2-7; D is uncertain. The germline V gene has CDR1 DFQATT and CDR2 SNEGSKA (reference sequence). The CDR3 sequence is 14 residues long. Trimming removed 3 bases from V and 1 base from J, with 13 bases in between. The CDR3 DNA follows: TGCAGTGCTAGCCTCACCCTGAAGTCCTACGAGCAGTACTTC. Protein product: CSASLTLKSYEQYF.

Notes on this clonotype: The junction differs from germline at one of its ends, possibly a read error. The V gene is TRBV7-3, the J gene TRBJ2-2; tentatively, D is TRBD2 (6 bases). The germline V gene encodes CDR1 SGHTA and CDR2 FQGTGA. The CDR3 totals 15 residues. CDR3 protein: CAGSHGGFNTGELFF. The CDR3 DNA is TGTGCCGGCAGCCACGGGGGATTCAACACCGGGGAGCTGTTTTTT.

This clonotype came up many times. The chain recombines TRBV20-1 with TRBJ2-7, with D perhaps matching TRBD1 (6 bases). The CDR3 length is 11 residues. Trimming removed 5 bases from V and 5 bases from J, with 10 bases in between. CDR1 DFQATT and CDR2 SNEGSKA come from the germline V gene (reference sequence). The DNA of the CDR3 is TGCAGTGCTCATGACAGGAACGAGCAGTACTTC. It codes for CSAHDRNEQYF.

The chain links TRBV2 to TRBJ2-2; D gene uncertain. Germline V gives CDR1 SNHLY, CDR2 FYNNEI. With 6 bases removed from V and 0 bases from J, the gap between germline ends came to 5 bases. The CDR3 has 13 amino acids. The CDR3 reads CASRGSNTGELFF. The CDR3 bases are TGTGCCAGCAGGGGTTCGAACACCGGGGAGCTGTTTTTT. The full variable domain, with the rest looked up from reference TRBV2 and TRBJ2-2, is EPEVTQTPSHQVTQMGQEVILRCVPISNHLYFYWYRQILGQKVEFLVSFYNNEISEKSEIFDDQFSVERPDGSNFTLKIRSTKLEDSAMYFCASRGSNTGELFFGEGSRLTVL.

This clonotype showed up many times. The V call is TRBV20-1, the J call TRBJ2-3, with D hard to call. The V gene lost 1 base and the J gene lost 7 bases, with 15 bases spanning the gap. The CDR3 is 14 amino acids. The V gene's germline CDR1 is DFQATT and CDR2 SNEGSKA (reference sequence). CDR3 in DNA: TGCAGTGCTAGAGGCGCTCTCCCTCTGAATACGCAGTATTTT. This codes for CSARGALPLNTQYF.

Ten or more counts support this clonotype. The chain has TRBV20-1 and TRBJ2-4; weak D call: TRBD1 (5 bases). This CDR3 is built from 12 residues. The V gene lost 3 bases and the J gene lost 5 bases, with 8 bases spanning the gap. Germline V gene data show CDR1 as DFQATT and CDR2 as SNEGSKA (reference sequence). The CDR3 sequence: CSASRAENIQYF. Here the CDR3 DNA reads TGCAGTGCTAGCAGGGCCGAAAACATTCAGTACTTC.

This clonotype has ten or more counts. The CDR3: CASSLIQGQANEQFF. Written as DNA, the CDR3 is TGTGCCAGCAGCTTAATACAGGGACAAGCTAATGAGCAGTTCTTC. This chain links TRBV7-9 with TRBJ2-1; the D gene is possibly TRBD1 (6 bases). V was trimmed by 2 bases and J by 7 bases, leaving 15 bases between them. The CDR3 loop spans 15 amino acids. Germline-derived CDR1 and CDR2 are SEHNR and FQNEAQ (reference sequence).

The gene calls are TRBV5-5 and TRBJ1-3; D remains unclear. Germline loops: CDR1 SGHKS, CDR2 YYEKEE (reference sequence). The CDR3 covers 13 residues. V lost 1 base and J 8 bases, leaving 10 bases between the germline ends. The CDR3 loop is CASSLPVEDTIYF. CDR3 bases: TGTGCCAGCAGCTTGCCGGTGGAGGACACCATATATTTT.

This clonotype is categorized as medium-sized. This chain uses TRBV4-2 with TRBJ1-6; 7 bases are shared with TRBD1. This CDR3 has 19 amino acids. Germline CDR1 reads LGHNA; CDR2 reads YNFKEQ. Trimming removed 4 bases from V and 3 bases from J; junction bases left unmatched: 15. The CDR3 sequence is CASSLNWGTAICYNSPLHF. The CDR3 DNA reads TGTGCCAGCAGCCTGAATTGGGGGACAGCCATCTGCTATAATTCACCCCTCCACTTT.

In its sample, this clonotype is medium-sized (0.01 to 0.1%). The J gene is TRBJ2-5, the V gene TRBV5-1; D may be TRBD1 (5 bases). Trimming removed 0 bases from V and 5 bases from J, with 8 bases in between. Germline assignment: CDR1 SGHRS and CDR2 YFSETQ. This CDR3 contains 13 residues. In DNA form, the CDR3 reads TGCGCCAGCAGCTTGGCGGCAGGGGAGACCCAGTACTTC. Its translation: CASSLAAGETQYF.

This clonotype was seen repeatedly, ten times or more. This chain connects TRBV6-2 or TRBV6-3 to TRBJ2-3; D is possibly TRBD2 (5 bases). The CDR3 has 16 amino acids. The germline gives CDR1 MNHEY, CDR2 SVGEGT. V lost 0 bases and J 2 bases, leaving 12 bases between the germline ends. Here the CDR3 reads CASSYSRGQFTDTQYF. Here the CDR3 DNA reads TGTGCCAGCAGTTACTCGAGAGGGCAATTCACAGATACGCAGTATTTT.

This clonotype appeared many times. V and J are TRBV6-1 and TRBJ1-5, with no clear D. CDR3 length: 12 residues. Trimming took 11 bases from V and 4 from J, leaving 12 bases between them. Germline CDR1 reads MNHNS; CDR2 reads SASEGT. CDR3 DNA: TGTGCCGCCGGAAACTGGAATCAGCCCCAGCATTTT. Its translation: CAAGNWNQPQHF.

The table lists this clonotype with many counts. The rearrangement links TRBV4-1 to TRBJ2-7; TRBD2 matches 13 bases. Trimming removed 5 bases from V and 0 bases from J; junction bases left unmatched: 10. CDR1 is MGHRA, CDR2 YSYEKL, per germline. CDR3 size: 18 residues. CDR3 residues: CASSTNGLAGALSYEQYF. DNA of the CDR3: TGCGCCAGCAGCACGAACGGACTAGCGGGAGCACTCTCCTACGAGCAGTACTTC.

This clonotype was recorded many times. The chain couples TRBV5-1 to TRBJ1-1; no definite D call. The V and J ends lost 2 bases and 2 bases respectively, with 10 bases between them. This CDR3 has 14 residues. Germline assignment: CDR1 SGHRS and CDR2 YFSETQ. The CDR3 DNA reads TGCGCCAGCAGCTTAAGTGGGAGAAACACTGAAGCTTTCTTT. Residues: CASSLSGRNTEAFF.

There are many counts of this clonotype. The V and J genes are TRBV10-3 and TRBJ1-5, with D perhaps TRBD1 (5 bases). There are 15 residues in the CDR3. CDR1 and CDR2 (germline): ENHRY, SYGVKD. Trimming cost V 6 bases and J 5 bases, with 17 bases left between them. CDR3 amino acids: CAISANTGGDQPQHF. CDR3 DNA sequence: TGTGCCATCAGCGCCAATACAGGAGGGGATCAGCCCCAGCATTTT.